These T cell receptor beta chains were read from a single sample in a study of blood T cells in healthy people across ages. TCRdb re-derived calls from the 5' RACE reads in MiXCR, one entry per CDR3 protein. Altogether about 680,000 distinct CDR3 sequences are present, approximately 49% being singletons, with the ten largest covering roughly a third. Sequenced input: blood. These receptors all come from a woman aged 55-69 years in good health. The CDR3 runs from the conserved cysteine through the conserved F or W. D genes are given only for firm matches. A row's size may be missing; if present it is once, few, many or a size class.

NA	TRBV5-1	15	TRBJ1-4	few	CASSVEGSTNEKLFF	TGCGCCAGCAGCGTAGAAGGATCAACTAATGAAAAACTGTTTTTT
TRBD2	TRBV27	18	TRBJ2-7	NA	CASSPGLAGGARTYEQYF	TGTGCCAGCAGCCCGGGACTAGCGGGAGGCGCACGAACCTACGAGCAGTACTTC
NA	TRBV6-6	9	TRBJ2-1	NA	CASSPGQFF	TGTGCCAGCAGCCCGGGCCAGTTCTTC
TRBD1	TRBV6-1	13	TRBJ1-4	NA	CASGRGPGEKLFF	TGTGCCAGCGGAAGGGGGCCAGGTGAAAAACTGTTTTTT
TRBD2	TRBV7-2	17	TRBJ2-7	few	CASSLSGLAVTAYEQYF	TGTGCCAGCAGCTTATCGGGCCTAGCGGTTACTGCCTACGAGCAGTACTTC
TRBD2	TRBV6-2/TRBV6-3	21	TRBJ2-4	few	CASSGGGSGRAVEFQKNIQYF	TGTGCCAGCAGTGGGGGGGGTAGCGGGAGAGCCGTGGAGTTCCAGAAAAACATTCAGTACTTC
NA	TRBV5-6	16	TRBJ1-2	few	CASSLDRRESIYGYTF	TGTGCCAGCAGCTTGGACCGCAGGGAGTCGATCTATGGCTACACCTTC
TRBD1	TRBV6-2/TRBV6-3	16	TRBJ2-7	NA	CASSYSQGLPSYEQYF	TGTGCCAGCAGTTACTCACAGGGGTTACCCTCCTACGAGCAGTACTTC
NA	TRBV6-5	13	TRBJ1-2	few	CASSLGSHYGYTF	TGTGCCAGCAGTTTGGGCAGCCACTATGGCTACACCTTC
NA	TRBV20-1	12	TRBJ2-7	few	CSAMGGKYEQYF	TGCAGTGCTATGGGGGGCAAGTACGAGCAGTACTTC
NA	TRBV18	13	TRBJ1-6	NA	CASSPPEGSPLHF	TGTGCCAGCTCACCACCGGAGGGATCACCCCTCCACTTT
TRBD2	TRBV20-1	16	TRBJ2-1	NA	CSARVGLAPSYNEQFF	TGCAGTGCTAGAGTCGGACTAGCGCCCTCCTACAATGAGCAGTTCTTC